A selection of T cell receptor beta chains follows, all from one sample in a study of memory CD4+ T cells and cytomegalovirus serostatus. Data came from immunoSEQ multiplex PCR; TCRdb stores just in-frame clones and leaves some out. The sample yields about 46,000 clones, under 80% seen once. Specimen: memory CD4+ T cells from blood. These TCRs come from an adult in good health and CMV-seronegative. The CDR3 runs from the conserved cysteine through the conserved F or W. The D gene is left open where the match is weak. Size is omitted from some rows. Given values are once, few, many or a class for expanded clones.

j_gene | v_gene | d_gene | abundance | CDR3nt | CDR3aa
TRBJ2-7 | TRBV2 | - | - | TGTGCCAGCAGTGAAGAACGTTGGACCTACGAGCAGTACTTC | CASSEERWTYEQYF
TRBJ1-1 | TRBV29-1 | - | - | TGCAGCGTTGATGGGGACCGGGAGACTGAAGCTTTCTTT | CSVDGDRETEAFF
TRBJ2-2 | TRBV7-7 | - | - | TGTGCCAGCAGCAGGGAGAGTACAGACACCGGGGAGCTGTTTTTT | CASSRESTDTGELFF
TRBJ1-4 | TRBV5-6 | - | - | TGTGCCAGCAGCTCCTCAATCACCCGGGGGGAATTT | CASSSSITRGEF
TRBJ2-2 | TRBV9 | TRBD2 | - | TGTGCCAGCAGGACTAGCGGGGGCACCGGGGAGCTGTTTTTT | CASRTSGGTGELFF
TRBJ2-5 | TRBV2 | - | - | TGTGCCAGCAGTGGAATCGGACTGAGGACAGAGACCCAGTACTTC | CASSGIGLRTETQYF
TRBJ1-3 | TRBV29-1 | TRBD1 | - | TGCAGCGTTACAGGGGGAGGTGGAAACACCATATATTTT | CSVTGGGGNTIYF
TRBJ1-4 | TRBV6-6 | TRBD1 | once | TGTGCCACCACCGGGACAGGGGGCCGATCTAATGAAAAACTGTTTTTT | CATTGTGGRSNEKLFF
TRBJ2-7 | TRBV7-8 | - | - | TGTGCCAGCAGCCGGGGACAAAAATCCTACGAGCAGTACTTC | CASSRGQKSYEQYF
TRBJ2-5 | TRBV10-2 | - | - | TGCGCCAGCAGTGAGCCTAGGGAGACCCAGTACTTC | CASSEPRETQYF
TRBJ2-3 | TRBV13 | TRBD2 | - | TGTGCCAGCAGCTTAGTGACTAGCGGGGGGGCCCGCACAGATACGCAGTATTTT | CASSLVTSGGARTDTQYF
TRBJ2-1 | TRBV7-2 | TRBD1 | - | TGTGCCAGCAGCTTAGGACAGGGGTACAATGAGCAGTTCTTC | CASSLGQGYNEQFF
TRBJ2-3 | TRBV25-1 | - | - | TGTGCCAGCAGTGAATTTAGGAGTGCAACCACAGATACGCAGTATTTT | CASSEFRSATTDTQYF
TRBJ1-3 | TRBV7-6 | - | - | TGTGCCAGCAGCTTAGCCGCCCAAAACACCATATATTTT | CASSLAAQNTIYF
TRBJ2-1 | TRBV5-1 | TRBD2 | - | TGCGCCAGCAGCAGGGCGCCACTAGCGGGGGAAAAGTTCTTC | CASSRAPLAGEKFF
TRBJ1-1 | TRBV19 | TRBD1 | - | TGTGCCAGTAGCCGACAGGGGGCAACGAACACTGAAGCTTTCTTT | CASSRQGATNTEAFF
TRBJ2-7 | TRBV7-3 | TRBD2 | few | TGTGCCAGCAGCTTAACTTCCGGGACTAGCTTCTACGAGCAGTACTTC | CASSLTSGTSFYEQYF
TRBJ2-3 | TRBV2 | TRBD1 | - | TGTGCCAGCAGTGGGGGGACAGTCACGTTTACAGATACGCAGTATTTT | CASSGGTVTFTDTQYF
TRBJ2-3 | TRBV7-2 | - | - | TGTGCCAGCAGCTTTAGCGAGGCAGATACGCAGTATTTT | CASSFSEADTQYF
TRBJ1-2 | TRBV6-1 | - | - | TGTGCCAGCAAGCGGGACAACAACAACTATGGCTACACCTTC | CASKRDNNNYGYTF
TRBJ2-3 | TRBV7-2 | - | - | TGTGCCAGCAGCCCCTATCTAGCAGATACGCAGTATTTT | CASSPYLADTQYF
TRBJ2-3 | TRBV13 | - | - | TGTGCCAGCAGCCAAACAGATACGCAGTATTTT | CASSQTDTQYF
TRBJ1-1 | TRBV29-1 | TRBD1 | - | TGCAGCGTTAGGACAGGGGCCACTGAAGCTTTCTTT | CSVRTGATEAFF